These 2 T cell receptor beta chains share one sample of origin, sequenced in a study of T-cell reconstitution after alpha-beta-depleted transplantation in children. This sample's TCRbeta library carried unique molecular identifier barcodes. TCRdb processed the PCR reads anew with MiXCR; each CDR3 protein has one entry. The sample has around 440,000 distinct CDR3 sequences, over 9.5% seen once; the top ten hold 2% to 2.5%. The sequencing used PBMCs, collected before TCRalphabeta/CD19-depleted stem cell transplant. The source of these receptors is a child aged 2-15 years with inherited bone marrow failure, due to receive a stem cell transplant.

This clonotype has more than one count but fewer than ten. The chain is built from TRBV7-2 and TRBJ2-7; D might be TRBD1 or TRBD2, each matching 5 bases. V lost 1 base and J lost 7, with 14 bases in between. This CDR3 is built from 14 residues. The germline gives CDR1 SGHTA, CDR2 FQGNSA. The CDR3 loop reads CASSLVYGGGEQYF. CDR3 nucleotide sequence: TGTGCCAGCAGCTTAGTTTATGGGGGTGGAGAGCAGTACTTC.

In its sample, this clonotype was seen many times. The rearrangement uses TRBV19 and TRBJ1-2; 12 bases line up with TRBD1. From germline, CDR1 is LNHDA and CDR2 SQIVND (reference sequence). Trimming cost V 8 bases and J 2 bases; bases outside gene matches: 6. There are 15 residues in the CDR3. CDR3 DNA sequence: TGTGCCAGTTCCTCTGGGACAGGGGGCAACTATGGCTACACCTTC. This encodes CASSSGTGGNYGYTF.